Following are 3 T cell receptor beta chains from one sample sequenced in a study of blood T cells in healthy people across ages. A sample-barcoded 5' primer and a J-beta primer mix were used in a second PCR of about 7 to 12 cycles. Each CDR3 protein is one row after TCRdb ran MiXCR on the 5' RACE reads. Counted here are roughly 1,700,000 distinct CDR3 sequences, over 25% occurring once; the ten biggest clones make up about 8%. Sequencing was performed on blood. The receptors stem from a woman in her twenties or thirties in good health.

This clonotype was seen a handful of times. V usage is TRBV20-1 and J usage is TRBJ2-2; D possibly corresponds to TRBD1 (6 bases). The CDR3 has 15 residues. The ends were cut back, 3 bases at V and 1 base at J, with 12 bases in the middle. Germline values: CDR1 DFQATT, CDR2 SNEGSKA (reference sequence). CDR3 sequence: CSASSGAENTGELFF. The CDR3 nucleotides read TGCAGTGCTAGTTCAGGGGCCGAGAACACCGGGGAGCTGTTTTTT.

The chain employs TRBV2 and TRBJ2-7; D gene unclear. CDR1 and CDR2 from the germline V gene are SNHLY and FYNNEI. The CDR3 sequence is 12 residues long. V was pared by 7 bases and J by 3 bases, with 10 bases between. The CDR3 loop reads CASTGDNYEQYF. CDR3 DNA: TGTGCCAGCACCGGCGACAACTACGAGCAGTACTTC. Based on the CDR3 plus reference TRBV2 and TRBJ2-7, the full variable domain is EPEVTQTPSHQVTQMGQEVILRCVPISNHLYFYWYRQILGQKVEFLVSFYNNEISEKSEIFDDQFSVERPDGSNFTLKIRSTKLEDSAMYFCASTGDNYEQYFGPGTRLTVT.

This clonotype was seen only a few times. J is TRBJ2-1 and V is TRBV20-1, with D uncertain. Germline-derived CDR1 and CDR2 are DFQATT and SNEGSKA (reference sequence). This CDR3 contains 10 residues. Trimming pared 8 bases from V and 6 bases from J, leaving 8 bases between. The CDR3 nucleotides read TGCAGTCCCGGTAGCAATGAGCAGTTCTTC. This translates into CSPGSNEQFF.